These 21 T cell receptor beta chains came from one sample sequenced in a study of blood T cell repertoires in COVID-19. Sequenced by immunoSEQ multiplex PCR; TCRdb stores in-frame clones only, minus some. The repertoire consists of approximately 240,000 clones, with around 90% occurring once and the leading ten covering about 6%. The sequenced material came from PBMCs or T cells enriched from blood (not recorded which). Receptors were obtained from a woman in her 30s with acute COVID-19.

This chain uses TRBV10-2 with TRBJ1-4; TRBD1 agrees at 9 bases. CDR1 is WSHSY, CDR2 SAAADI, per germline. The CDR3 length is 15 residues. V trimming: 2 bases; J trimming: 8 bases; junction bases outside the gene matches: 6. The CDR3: CASSETGGSGEKLFF. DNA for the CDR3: TGCGCCAGCAGTGAGACAGGGGGCTCGGGGGAAAAACTGTTTTTT.

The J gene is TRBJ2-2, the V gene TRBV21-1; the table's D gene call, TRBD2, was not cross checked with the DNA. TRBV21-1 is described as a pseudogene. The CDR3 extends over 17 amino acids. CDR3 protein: CASSKVVGLAGTGELFF. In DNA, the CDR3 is TGTGCCAGCAGCAAAGTGGTCGGACTAGCGGGAACCGGGGAGCTGTTTTTT.

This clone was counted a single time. The CDR3 nucleotides read TGTGCCAGCAGCTTAGGGCACAGGGCTGGCTATGGCTACACCTTC. This encodes CASSLGHRAGYGYTF. The V gene is TRBV11-2, the J gene TRBJ1-2; a possible D gene is TRBD1 (6 bases). V lost 1 base and J 4 bases, leaving 13 bases between the germline ends. CDR1 SGHAT and CDR2 FQNNGV come from the germline V gene. The CDR3 covers 15 residues.

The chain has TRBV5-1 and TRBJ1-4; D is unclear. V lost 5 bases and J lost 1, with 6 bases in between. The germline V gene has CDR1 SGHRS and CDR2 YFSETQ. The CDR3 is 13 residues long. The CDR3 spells CASSRETNEKLFF. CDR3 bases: TGCGCCAGCAGTAGAGAAACTAATGAAAAACTGTTTTTT.

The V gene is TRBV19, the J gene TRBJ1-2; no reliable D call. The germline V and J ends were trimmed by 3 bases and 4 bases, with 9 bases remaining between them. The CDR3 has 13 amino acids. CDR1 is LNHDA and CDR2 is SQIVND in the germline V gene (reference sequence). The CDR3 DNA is TGTGCCAGTAGTATGTCAGGCACCTATGGCTACACCTTC. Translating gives CASSMSGTYGYTF. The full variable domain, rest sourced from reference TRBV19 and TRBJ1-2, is DGGITQSPKYLFRKEGQNVTLSCEQNLNHDAMYWYRQDPGQGLRLIYYSQIVNDFQKGDIAEGYSVSREKKESFPLTVTSAQKNPTAFYLCASSMSGTYGYTFGSGTRLTVV.

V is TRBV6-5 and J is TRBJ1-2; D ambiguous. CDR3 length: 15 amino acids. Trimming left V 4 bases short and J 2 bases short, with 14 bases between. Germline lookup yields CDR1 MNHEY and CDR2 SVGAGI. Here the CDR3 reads CASSSSRGGNYGYTF. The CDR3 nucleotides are TGTGCCAGCAGTTCCTCCCGGGGAGGGAACTATGGCTACACCTTC.

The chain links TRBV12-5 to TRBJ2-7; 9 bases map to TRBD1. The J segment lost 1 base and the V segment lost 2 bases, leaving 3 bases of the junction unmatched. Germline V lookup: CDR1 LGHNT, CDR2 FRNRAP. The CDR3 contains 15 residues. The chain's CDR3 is CASGLPGTGSYEQYF. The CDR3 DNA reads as TGTGCTAGTGGTTTGCCCGGGACAGGGTCCTACGAGCAGTACTTC.

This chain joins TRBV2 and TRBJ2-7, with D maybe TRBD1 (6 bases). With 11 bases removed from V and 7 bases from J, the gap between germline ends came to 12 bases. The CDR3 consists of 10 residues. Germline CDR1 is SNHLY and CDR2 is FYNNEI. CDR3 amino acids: CAVQGREQYF. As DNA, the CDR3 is TGTGCCGTGCAGGGGAGAGAGCAGTACTTC.

CDR3 sequence reads: CASSPGGEVSILTQTQYF. CDR3 nucleotides: TGCGCCAGCAGCCCAGGAGGGGAGGTTAGCATTCTCACCCAGACGCAGTATTTT. This chain links TRBV5-1 with TRBJ2-3; the D gene is possibly TRBD2 (6 bases). Germline V gives CDR1 SGHRS, CDR2 YFSETQ. V lost 4 bases and J lost 9, with 30 bases in between. The CDR3 runs 18 residues.

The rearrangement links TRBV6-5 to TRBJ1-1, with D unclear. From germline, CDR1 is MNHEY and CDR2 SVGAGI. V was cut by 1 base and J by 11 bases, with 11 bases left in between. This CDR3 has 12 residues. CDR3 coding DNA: TGTGCCAGCAGTTACTTCGGCGGGGAGGCTTTCTTT. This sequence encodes CASSYFGGEAFF.

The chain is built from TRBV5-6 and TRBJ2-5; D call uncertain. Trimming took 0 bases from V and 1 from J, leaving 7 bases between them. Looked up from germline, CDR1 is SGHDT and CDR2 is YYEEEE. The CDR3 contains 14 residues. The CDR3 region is CASSLAAVQETQYF. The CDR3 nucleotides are TGTGCCAGCAGCTTGGCCGCAGTCCAAGAGACCCAGTACTTC.

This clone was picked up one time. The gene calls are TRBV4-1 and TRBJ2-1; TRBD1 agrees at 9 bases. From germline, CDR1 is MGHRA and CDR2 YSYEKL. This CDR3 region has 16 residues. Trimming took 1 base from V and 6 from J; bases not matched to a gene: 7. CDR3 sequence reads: CASSQVGQGPINEQFF. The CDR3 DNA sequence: TGCGCCAGCAGCCAAGTGGGACAGGGCCCAATCAATGAGCAGTTCTTC.

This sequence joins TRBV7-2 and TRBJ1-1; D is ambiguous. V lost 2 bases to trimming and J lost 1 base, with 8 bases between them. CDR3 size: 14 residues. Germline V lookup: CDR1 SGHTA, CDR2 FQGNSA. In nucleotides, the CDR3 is TGTGCCAGCAGCTTACCGGGTTGGAACACTGAAGCTTTCTTT. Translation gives CASSLPGWNTEAFF. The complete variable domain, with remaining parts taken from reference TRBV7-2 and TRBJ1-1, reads GAGVSQSPSNKVTEKGKDVELRCDPISGHTALYWYRQSLGQGLEFLIYFQGNSAPDKSGLPSDRFSAERTGGSVSTLTIQRTQQEDSAVYLCASSLPGWNTEAFFGQGTRLTVV.

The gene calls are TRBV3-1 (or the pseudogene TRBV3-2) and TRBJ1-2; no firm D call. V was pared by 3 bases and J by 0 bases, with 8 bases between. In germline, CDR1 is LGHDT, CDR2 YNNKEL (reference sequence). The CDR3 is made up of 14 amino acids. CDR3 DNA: TGTGCCAGCAGCCAGGGTGCGGCTAACTATGGCTACACCTTC. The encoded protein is CASSQGAANYGYTF.

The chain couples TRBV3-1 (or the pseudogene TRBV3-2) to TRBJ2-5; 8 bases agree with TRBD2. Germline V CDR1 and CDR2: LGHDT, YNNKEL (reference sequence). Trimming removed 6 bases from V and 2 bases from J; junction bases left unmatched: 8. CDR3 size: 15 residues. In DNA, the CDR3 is TGTGCCAGCAGTCGGCCGGGACTAGATCAAGAGACCCAGTACTTC. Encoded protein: CASSRPGLDQETQYF.

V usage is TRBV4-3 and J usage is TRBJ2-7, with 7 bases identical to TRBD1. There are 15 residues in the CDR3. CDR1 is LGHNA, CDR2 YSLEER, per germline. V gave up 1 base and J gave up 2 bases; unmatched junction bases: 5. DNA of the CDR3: TGCGCCAGCAGCCAAGGCCGGACAGGCACCTACGAGCAGTACTTC. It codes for CASSQGRTGTYEQYF.

The chain's CDR3 is CASSPIPGSVTSGLYNEQFF. The CDR3 DNA reads TGTGCCAGCAGTCCCATACCGGGCTCCGTTACTAGCGGACTCTACAATGAGCAGTTCTTC. The chain has TRBV28 and TRBJ2-1; TRBD2 matches at 8 bases. Trimming cost V 5 bases and J 3 bases; bases outside gene matches: 21. The CDR3 loop spans 20 amino acids. The germline CDR1 and CDR2 sequences are MDHEN and SYDVKM.

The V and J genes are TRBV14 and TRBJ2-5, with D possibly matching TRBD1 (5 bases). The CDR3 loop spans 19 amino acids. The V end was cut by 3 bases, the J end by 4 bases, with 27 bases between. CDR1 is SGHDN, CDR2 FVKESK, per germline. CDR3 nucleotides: TGTGCCAGCAGCCAGAGACAGTGGCGACAGCCCGACCTGTTAGAGACCCAGTACTTC. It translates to CASSQRQWRQPDLLETQYF.

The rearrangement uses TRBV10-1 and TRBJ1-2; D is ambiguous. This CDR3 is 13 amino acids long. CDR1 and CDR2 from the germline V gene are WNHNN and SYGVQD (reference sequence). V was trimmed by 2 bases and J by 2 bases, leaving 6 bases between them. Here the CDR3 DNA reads TGCGCCAGCAGTGAGAACAGAAACTATGGCTACACCTTC. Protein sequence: CASSENRNYGYTF.

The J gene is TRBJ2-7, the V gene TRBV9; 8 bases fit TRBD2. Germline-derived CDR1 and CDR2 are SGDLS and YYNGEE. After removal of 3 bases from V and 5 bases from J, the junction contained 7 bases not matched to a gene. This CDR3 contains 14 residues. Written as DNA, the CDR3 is TGTGCCAGCAGCGCCGGAGGCGGGAGGAACGAGCAGTACTTC. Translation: CASSAGGGRNEQYF.

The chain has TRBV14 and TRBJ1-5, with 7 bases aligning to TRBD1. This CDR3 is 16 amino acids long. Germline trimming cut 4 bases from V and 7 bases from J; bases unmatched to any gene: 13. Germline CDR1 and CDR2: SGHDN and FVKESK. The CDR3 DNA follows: TGTGCCAGCAGCCTCGGGGACAGACCCGCATGCCAGCCCCAGCATTTT. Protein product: CASSLGDRPACQPQHF.